This T cell receptor (beta chain) derives from a study of Ad26.COV2.S vaccination and SARS-CoV-2 variants. General study points: Vaccinees displayed broader spike-specific TCR repertoires than placebo recipients.

The repertoire was sequenced with immunoSEQ multiplex PCR; TCRdb's copy has only in-frame clones and lacks some. The data show approximately 410,000 clones, 88% seen once. CDR1 is MNHEY, CDR2 SVGAGI, per germline. V shed 0 bases and J shed 5 bases, with 5 bases lying between them. CDR3 size: 12 residues. Worth noting for this clone: Antigen: not known.

The treatment: around 19 received Ad26.COV2.S at low or high dose, single or two shots; about 5 received placebo; per-sample allocation not given. The study sampled participants on day 63 after the first vaccine or placebo injection. Within Boston, the person who donated was an adult of 18-55 years. The shot given was an Ad26 vector that makes Wuhan-strain SARS-CoV-2 spike. The genes are TRBV6-5 and TRBJ2-7; D is undetermined. The sequence derives from a person aged 18-60 years who received the Ad26.COV2.S COVID-19 vaccine or a placebo. The sample here was peripheral blood, taken in a trial of Ad26.COV2.S vaccine versus placebo. Here the CDR3 DNA reads TGTGCCAGCAGTTACTCTAGCCACGAGCAGTACTTC. It specifies CASSYSSHEQYF.